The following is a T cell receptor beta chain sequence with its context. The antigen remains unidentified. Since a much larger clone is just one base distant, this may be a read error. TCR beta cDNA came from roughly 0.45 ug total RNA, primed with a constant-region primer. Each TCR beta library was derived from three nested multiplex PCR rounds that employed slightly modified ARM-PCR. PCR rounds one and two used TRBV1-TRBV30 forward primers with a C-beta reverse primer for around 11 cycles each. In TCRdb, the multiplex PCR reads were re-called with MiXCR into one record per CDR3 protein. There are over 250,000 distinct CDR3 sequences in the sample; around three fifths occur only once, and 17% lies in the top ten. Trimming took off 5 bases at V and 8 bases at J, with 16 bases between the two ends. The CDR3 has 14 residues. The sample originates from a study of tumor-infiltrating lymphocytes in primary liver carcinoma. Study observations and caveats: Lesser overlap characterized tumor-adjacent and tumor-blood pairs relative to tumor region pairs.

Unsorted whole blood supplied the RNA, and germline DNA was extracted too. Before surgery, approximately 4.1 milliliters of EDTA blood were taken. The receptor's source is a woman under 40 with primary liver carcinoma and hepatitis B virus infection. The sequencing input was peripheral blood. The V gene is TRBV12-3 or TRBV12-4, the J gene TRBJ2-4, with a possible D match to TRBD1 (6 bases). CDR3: CASSPLSGADIQYF. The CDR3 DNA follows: TGTGCCAGCAGTCCCCTTTCAGGGGCGGACATTCAGTACTTC.